This entry lists 9 T cell receptor beta chains sequenced from one sample in a study of blood T cell repertoires in COVID-19. Assay: immunoSEQ multiplex PCR; the TCRdb copy retains only in-frame clones and omits some. Here the sample spans 150,000 to 200,000 clones, less than 90% being singletons. Input material: peripheral blood. These receptors originate from a man in his 60s with acute or convalescent COVID-19.

The rearrangement links TRBV9 to TRBJ1-6, with 9 bases identical to TRBD1. The CDR3 is made up of 14 amino acids. Germline CDR1 reads SGDLS; CDR2 reads YYNGEE. V lost 5 bases to trimming and J lost 9 bases; unmatched junction nucleotides: 6. CDR3 protein: CASSGTGSGSPLHF. The CDR3 bases are TGTGCCAGCAGTGGGACAGGGTCGGGTTCACCCCTCCACTTT.

The chain couples TRBV18 to TRBJ2-5; TRBD1 agrees at 8 bases. In germline, CDR1 is KGHSH, CDR2 LQKENI. V was clipped by 3 bases and J by 2 bases; unmatched bases: 2. The CDR3 extends over 14 amino acids. DNA of the CDR3: TGTGCCAGCTCACCCAGGGGGCAACAAGAGACCCAGTACTTC. It is translated as CASSPRGQQETQYF.

This sequence joins TRBV6-5 and TRBJ2-5; TRBD2 is a possible D gene (5 bases). CDR3 length: 13 residues. Germline-derived CDR1 and CDR2 are MNHEY and SVGAGI. With 8 bases removed from V and 4 bases from J, the gap between germline ends came to 14 bases. CDR3 amino acids: CASALAGGETQYF. The CDR3 DNA is TGTGCCAGCGCGTTAGCCGGAGGAGAGACCCAGTACTTC.

This chain uses TRBV10-3 with TRBJ2-1; D possibly corresponds to TRBD2 (5 bases). V dropped 2 bases and J dropped 6 bases, with 5 bases sitting between them. Germline-derived CDR1 and CDR2 are ENHRY and SYGVKD. This CDR3 contains 12 residues. CDR3 nucleotides: TGTGCCATCAGTGAGGGAGGCAATGAGCAGTTCTTC. This translates into CAISEGGNEQFF.

The CDR3 nucleotides are TGTGCTAGTGGTTTAGCGGGAGTCCCCGATACGCAGTATTTT. This codes for CASGLAGVPDTQYF. V and J are TRBV12-5 and TRBJ2-3; 8 bases align to TRBD2. The CDR3 contains 14 residues. Trimming cost V 3 bases and J 6 bases; bases outside gene matches: 5. Germline loops: CDR1 LGHNT, CDR2 FRNRAP.

The rearrangement joins TRBV21-1 to TRBJ1-1; the listed D gene, TRBD1, was not tested against the DNA. TRBV21-1 is a known pseudogene. This CDR3 is 13 amino acids long. The CDR3 DNA is TGTGCCAGCAGCGAGGGGGTTGGGACTGAAGCTTTCTTT. Its translation: CASSEGVGTEAFF.

The CDR3 nucleotides are TGTGCCAGTAGTCAGACCTTGGGACAAATGAACACTGAAGCTTTCTTT. This encodes CASSQTLGQMNTEAFF. J is TRBJ1-1 and V is TRBV19, with D possibly TRBD1 on 6 matching bases. There are 16 residues in the CDR3. Germline V gene sequence: CDR1 LNHDA, CDR2 SQIVND (reference sequence). V dropped 5 bases and J dropped 0 bases, with 16 bases sitting between them. Full variable domain (rest looked up from reference TRBV19 and TRBJ1-1): DGGITQSPKYLFRKEGQNVTLSCEQNLNHDAMYWYRQDPGQGLRLIYYSQIVNDFQKGDIAEGYSVSREKKESFPLTVTSAQKNPTAFYLCASSQTLGQMNTEAFFGQGTRLTVV.

The gene calls are TRBV24-1 and TRBJ2-2, with no clear D. The V gene's germline CDR1 is KGHDR and CDR2 SFDVKD. This CDR3 spans 14 amino acids. Trimming cost V 4 bases and J 6 bases, with 11 bases left between them. The chain's CDR3 is CATSDARLPGELFF. As DNA, the CDR3 is TGTGCCACCAGTGACGCCCGGTTACCCGGGGAGCTGTTTTTT.

The chain employs TRBV5-1 and TRBJ1-6; D possibly corresponds to TRBD1 (5 bases). The V gene's germline CDR1 is SGHRS and CDR2 YFSETQ. Trimming shortened V by 10 bases and J by 0 bases, and 17 bases separated the two germline ends. This CDR3 contains 16 residues. The CDR3 bases are TGCGCCCGCCGCCGCGGGGGGGGCTCCTATAATTCACCCCTCCACTTT. Translated: CARRRGGGSYNSPLHF.